The T cell receptor beta chain under discussion was sequenced for a study of control samples from healthy donors and cancer patients. With 4 bases clipped from V and 1 base from J, the junction kept 5 bases outside the gene matches. There are 15 residues in the CDR3. CDR1 and CDR2 (germline): SGHNT, YYREEE (reference sequence). Sequencing was performed with immunoSEQ multiplex PCR; in TCRdb, only in-frame clones are kept and a portion is missing. This sample has tens of thousands of clones, with about 90% found just once. The chain couples TRBV5-4 to TRBJ2-7; TRBD1 aligns across 10 bases. This TCR was recovered from a man between 60 and 75 years old with colorectal cancer. The sample taken for sequencing was PBMCs. This CDR3 reads CASSVGTGVSYEQYF. CDR3 sequence (DNA): TGTGCCAGCAGCGTCGGGACAGGGGTTTCCTACGAGCAGTACTTC.